A single sample gave rise to the 13 T cell receptor beta chains below, sequenced in a study of cytomegalovirus exposure and HLA in healthy donors. A multiplex PCR was run with 60 Vbeta primers and 13 Jbeta primers. Some clones are missing from TCRdb's copy, which holds only in-frame ones; the method was immunoSEQ multiplex PCR. The sample lists around 180,000 clones, 81% seen once, with about 1.8% in the top ten. Material for sequencing was PBMCs. These receptor sequences come from a man between 18 and 29 years old in good health and CMV-seronegative.

This clone was seen a handful of times. This chain links TRBV19 with TRBJ1-2; 7 positions match TRBD1. This CDR3 contains 15 residues. Trimming removed 3 bases from V and 4 bases from J; junction bases left unmatched: 8. Per germline, CDR1 LNHDA and CDR2 SQIVND (reference sequence). CDR3 nucleotides: TGTGCCAGTAGTATTCGGGGACAGCTAGTCTATGGCTACACCTTC. This translates into CASSIRGQLVYGYTF.

The chain joins TRBV7-6 to TRBJ2-3, with a tentative D call TRBD1 (5 bases). Germline V gives CDR1 SGHVS, CDR2 FNYEAQ. Trimming removed 5 bases from V and 1 base from J, with 13 bases in between. There are 15 residues in the CDR3. CDR3 residues: CASSPLGVGTDTQYF. The CDR3 nucleotides read TGTGCCAGCAGCCCTCTAGGGGTAGGCACAGATACGCAGTATTTT. The variable domain in full, completed from reference TRBV7-6 and TRBJ2-3, reads GAGVSQSPRYKVTKRGQDVALRCDPISGHVSLYWYRQALGQGPEFLTYFNYEAQQDKSGLPNDRFSAERPEGSISTLTIQRTEQRDSAMYRCASSPLGVGTDTQYFGPGTRLTVL.

The V gene is TRBV10-3, the J gene TRBJ2-1, with TRBD1 matching 8 bases. Germline V CDR1 and CDR2: ENHRY, SYGVKD. The CDR3 totals 14 residues. Trimming took 6 bases from V and 3 from J; bases not matched to a gene: 4. Here the CDR3 reads CAIRTGVDYNEQFF. The DNA for the CDR3 is TGTGCCATCAGGACAGGGGTGGACTACAATGAGCAGTTCTTC.

V and J are TRBV6-1 and TRBJ2-2, with 7 bases that match TRBD1. The germline V gene has CDR1 MNHNS and CDR2 SASEGT. The CDR3 totals 16 residues. The trim removed 3 bases at V and 4 bases at J, leaving 8 bases unmatched. CDR3 region: CASSDRGTVGTGELFF. Here the CDR3 DNA reads TGTGCCAGCAGTGACCGTGGGACAGTCGGCACCGGGGAGCTGTTTTTT.

The DNA for the CDR3 is TGTGCCTGGAGTGTAACGACGGGCAATGAGCAGTTCTTC. It specifies CAWSVTTGNEQFF. This chain joins TRBV30 and TRBJ2-1; no reliable D call. The length of the CDR3 is 13 residues. Germline CDR1 and CDR2: GTSNPN and SVGIG (reference sequence). With 0 bases removed from V and 6 bases from J, the gap between germline ends came to 9 bases.

The genes are TRBV4-3 and TRBJ1-1; tentative D call: TRBD1 (6 bases). The germline gives CDR1 LGHNA, CDR2 YSLEER. V was pared by 3 bases and J by 5 bases, with 16 bases between. The CDR3 consists of 15 residues. The CDR3 DNA follows: TGCGCCAGCAGCCAGTCGACAGGCCCCTTAACTGAAGCTTTCTTT. It is translated as CASSQSTGPLTEAFF.

This clone was recorded a few times. The chain recombines TRBV29-1 with TRBJ1-1; D call uncertain. The germline V and J ends were trimmed by 7 bases and 3 bases, with 15 bases remaining between them. The CDR3 is 13 residues long. The germline V gene encodes CDR1 SQVTM and CDR2 ANQGSEA. This chain's CDR3 is CSATPGAHTEAFF. In nucleotides, the CDR3 is TGCAGCGCGACCCCAGGTGCTCACACTGAAGCTTTCTTT.

The gene calls are TRBV30 and TRBJ2-5, with TRBD1 matching 8 bases. This CDR3 has 14 residues. Germline V lookup: CDR1 GTSNPN, CDR2 SVGIG (reference sequence). V lost 3 bases, J lost 1 base, and 4 bases stayed unmatched. The CDR3 sequence is CAWSPDRGQETQYF. DNA of the CDR3: TGTGCCTGGAGCCCAGACAGGGGCCAAGAGACCCAGTACTTC.

Only a few counts were recorded for this clone. The chain joins TRBV4-3 to TRBJ1-1; D not certain. The CDR3 is 16 amino acids. The germline V gene encodes CDR1 LGHNA and CDR2 YSLEER. V gave up 0 bases and J gave up 1 base, with 12 bases separating them. The CDR3 loop reads CASSQDWRGTNTEAFF. CDR3 nucleotides: TGCGCCAGCAGCCAAGATTGGCGGGGTACGAACACTGAAGCTTTCTTT.

This clone came up once. The chain uses TRBV7-9 and TRBJ2-3, with a possible D match to TRBD1 (5 bases). This CDR3 has 14 amino acids. Between the trimmed V and J ends, which lost 1 base and 2 bases, there was a span of 7 bases. CDR1 SEHNR and CDR2 FQNEAQ come from the germline V gene (reference sequence). The CDR3 coding sequence is TGTGCCAGCAGCTTAGGCAGGGCCACAGATACGCAGTATTTT. It encodes CASSLGRATDTQYF. The entire variable domain, with the rest obtained from reference TRBV7-9 and TRBJ2-3, is as follows: DTGVSQNPRHKITKRGQNVTFRCDPISEHNRLYWYRQTLGQGPEFLTYFQNEAQLEKSRLLSDRFSAERPKGSFSTLEIQRTEQGDSAMYLCASSLGRATDTQYFGPGTRLTVL.

The chain has TRBV7-2 and TRBJ2-5, with TRBD2 matching over 12 bases. Germline loops: CDR1 SGHTA, CDR2 FQGNSA. The CDR3 has 19 amino acids. The V gene end was trimmed by 1 base and the J gene end by 5 bases; junction bases not matched to a gene: 14. CDR3 protein: CASSLVATRTSGDSETQYF. The CDR3 region has the DNA TGTGCCAGCAGCTTAGTGGCGACCCGGACTAGCGGGGATAGCGAGACCCAGTACTTC.

The count of this clone is one. The chain links TRBV7-9 to TRBJ2-1; TRBD2 matches 11 bases. V trimming: 6 bases; J trimming: 4 bases; junction bases outside the gene matches: 11. Germline-derived CDR1 and CDR2 are SEHNR and FQNEAQ (reference sequence). CDR3 size: 17 residues. The CDR3: CASSPMPSGRRYNEQFF. The CDR3 DNA sequence: TGTGCCAGCAGTCCCATGCCTAGCGGGAGGCGGTACAATGAGCAGTTCTTC.

The genes are TRBV27 and TRBJ1-1; TRBD1 matches 10 bases. Germline lookup yields CDR1 MNHEY and CDR2 SMNVEV (reference sequence). The CDR3 length is 13 residues. Unmatched junction bases numbered 0, after V lost 4 bases and J lost 4 bases. The CDR3 DNA follows: TGTGCCAGCAGTTGGGACAGGGGCACTGAAGCTTTCTTT. Translated: CASSWDRGTEAFF.